This TCR beta chain was retrieved from a study of blood T cell repertoires in COVID-19. Clones were sequenced by immunoSEQ multiplex PCR, and TCRdb holds only the in-frame ones, with some missing. The sample has about 400,000 clones, roughly 86% seen once. All enrollees were about 18 to 89 years old and from roughly 22 US areas. Per the germline V gene, CDR1 is SGDLS and CDR2 is YYNGEE. After removal of 4 bases from V and 8 bases from J, the junction contained 10 bases not matched to a gene. The CDR3 length is 15 residues. Input material: PBMCs or T cells enriched from blood (not recorded which). The receptor was isolated from a middle-aged woman with acute COVID-19. The chain links TRBV9 to TRBJ2-1, with 9 positions matching TRBD2. The CDR3 DNA is TGTGCCAGCAGCTTACGCGGACTAGCGAGCCATGAGCAGTTCTTC. It specifies CASSLRGLASHEQFF.